Sequencing of this T cell receptor (beta chain) was carried out in a study of early T cells in non-severe SARS-CoV-2 infection. The TCR library protocol attached unique molecular identifiers to the individual cDNA molecules. A single record per CDR3 protein comes from TCRdb applying MiXCR to the 5' RACE reads. The sample lists around 70,000 distinct CDR3 sequences, approximately 10% seen once, with around 6.1% in the top ten. This clonotype showed up many times. The ends were cut back, 6 bases at V and 12 bases at J, with 14 bases in the middle. The CDR3 runs to 12 residues. This chain links TRBV12-3 or TRBV12-4 with TRBJ1-4, with D perhaps TRBD1 (5 bases). The TCR sequence derives from an adult who was a healthcare worker with PCR-confirmed SARS-CoV-2 infection or an uninfected control (not recorded which). Sequenced: whole blood. The CDR3 DNA reads TGTGCCAGCAGGGGACCGGGACTCGAACTGTTTTTT. Protein product: CASRGPGLELFF.